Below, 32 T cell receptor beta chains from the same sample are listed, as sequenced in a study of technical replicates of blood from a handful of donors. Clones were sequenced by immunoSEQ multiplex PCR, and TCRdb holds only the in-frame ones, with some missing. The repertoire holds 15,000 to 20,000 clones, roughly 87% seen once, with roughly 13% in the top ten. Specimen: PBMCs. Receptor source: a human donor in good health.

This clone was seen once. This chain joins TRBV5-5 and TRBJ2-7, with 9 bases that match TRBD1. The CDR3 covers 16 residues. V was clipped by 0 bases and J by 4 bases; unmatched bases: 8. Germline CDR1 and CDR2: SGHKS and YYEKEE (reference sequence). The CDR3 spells CASSLAWTGVPYEQYF. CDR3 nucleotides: TGTGCCAGCAGCTTGGCCTGGACAGGGGTTCCTTACGAGCAGTACTTC.

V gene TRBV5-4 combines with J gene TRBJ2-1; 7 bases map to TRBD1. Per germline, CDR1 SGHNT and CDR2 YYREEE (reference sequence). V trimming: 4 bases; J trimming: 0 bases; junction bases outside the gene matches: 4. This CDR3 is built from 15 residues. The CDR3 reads CASSHDRVSYNEQFF. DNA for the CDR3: TGTGCCAGCAGCCACGACAGGGTCTCCTACAATGAGCAGTTCTTC.

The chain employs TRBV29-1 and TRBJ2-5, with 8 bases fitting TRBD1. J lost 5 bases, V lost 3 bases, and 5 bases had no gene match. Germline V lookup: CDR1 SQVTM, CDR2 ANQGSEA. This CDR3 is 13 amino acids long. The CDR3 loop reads CSVDGRGQETQYF. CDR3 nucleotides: TGCAGCGTTGACGGCAGGGGGCAGGAGACCCAGTACTTC. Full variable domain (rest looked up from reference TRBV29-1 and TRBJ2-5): SAVISQKPSRDICQRGTSLTIQCQVDSQVTMMFWYRQQPGQSLTLIATANQGSEATYESGFVIDKFPISRPNLTFSTLTVSNMSPEDSSIYLCSVDGRGQETQYFGPGTRLLVL.

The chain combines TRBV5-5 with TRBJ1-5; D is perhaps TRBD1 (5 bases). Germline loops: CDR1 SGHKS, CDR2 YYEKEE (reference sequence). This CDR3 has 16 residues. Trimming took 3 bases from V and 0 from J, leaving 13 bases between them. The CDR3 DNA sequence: TGTGCCAGCAGCTCCACGACAGAAAATAGCAATCAGCCCCAGCATTTT. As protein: CASSSTTENSNQPQHF.

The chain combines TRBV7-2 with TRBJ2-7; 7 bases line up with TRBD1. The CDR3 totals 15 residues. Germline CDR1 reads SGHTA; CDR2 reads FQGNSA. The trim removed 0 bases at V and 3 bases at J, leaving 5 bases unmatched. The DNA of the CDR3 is TGTGCCAGCAGCTTAGCCGGGACAGCAGGCTACGAGCAGTACTTC. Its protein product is CASSLAGTAGYEQYF.

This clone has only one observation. The chain's CDR3 is CASSYTGADGVEAFF. In DNA form, the CDR3 reads TGTGCCAGCAGTTACACAGGGGCAGACGGTGTGGAGGCTTTCTTT. The chain carries TRBV6-5 and TRBJ1-1, with 7 bases that match TRBD1. Germline assignment: CDR1 MNHEY and CDR2 SVGAGI. The V gene end was trimmed by 2 bases and the J gene end by 11 bases; junction bases not matched to a gene: 14. CDR3 size: 15 residues.

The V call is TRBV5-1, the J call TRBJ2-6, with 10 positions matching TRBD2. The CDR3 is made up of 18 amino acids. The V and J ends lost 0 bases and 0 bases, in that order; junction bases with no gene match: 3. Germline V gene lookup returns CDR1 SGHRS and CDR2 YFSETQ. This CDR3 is CASSLAAGGPSGANVLTF. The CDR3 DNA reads TGCGCCAGCAGCTTGGCAGCGGGAGGGCCCTCTGGGGCCAACGTCCTGACTTTC.

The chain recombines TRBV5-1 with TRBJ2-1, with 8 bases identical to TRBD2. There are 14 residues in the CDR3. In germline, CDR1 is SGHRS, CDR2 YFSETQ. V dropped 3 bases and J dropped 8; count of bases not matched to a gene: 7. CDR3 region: CASSWGLEFDEQFF. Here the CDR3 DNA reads TGCGCCAGCAGCTGGGGACTAGAGTTCGATGAGCAGTTCTTC.

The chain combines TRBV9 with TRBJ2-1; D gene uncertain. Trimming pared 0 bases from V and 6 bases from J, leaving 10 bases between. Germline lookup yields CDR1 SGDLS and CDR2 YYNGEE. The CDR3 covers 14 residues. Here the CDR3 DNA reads TGTGCCAGCAGCGTAGATGTAGCCAGCAATGAGCAGTTCTTC. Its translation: CASSVDVASNEQFF.

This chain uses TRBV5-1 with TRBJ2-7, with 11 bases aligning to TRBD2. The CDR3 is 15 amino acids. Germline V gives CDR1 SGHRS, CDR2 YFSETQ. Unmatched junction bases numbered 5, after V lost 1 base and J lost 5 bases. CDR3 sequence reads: CASSLLAGGPNEQYF. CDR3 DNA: TGCGCCAGCAGCTTGTTAGCGGGAGGGCCCAACGAGCAGTACTTC.

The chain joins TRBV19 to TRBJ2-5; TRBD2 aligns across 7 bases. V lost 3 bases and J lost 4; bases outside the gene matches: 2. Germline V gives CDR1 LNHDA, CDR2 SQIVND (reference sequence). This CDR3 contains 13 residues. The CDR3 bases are TGTGCCAGTAGTATCACGGGGGGAGAGACCCAGTACTTC. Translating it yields CASSITGGETQYF.

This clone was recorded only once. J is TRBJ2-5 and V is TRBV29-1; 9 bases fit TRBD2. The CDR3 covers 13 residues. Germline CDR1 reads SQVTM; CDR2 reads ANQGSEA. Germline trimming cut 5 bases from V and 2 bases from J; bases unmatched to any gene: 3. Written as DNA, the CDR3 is TGCAGCGTTCAGACTAGCGGACAAGAGACCCAGTACTTC. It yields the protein CSVQTSGQETQYF.

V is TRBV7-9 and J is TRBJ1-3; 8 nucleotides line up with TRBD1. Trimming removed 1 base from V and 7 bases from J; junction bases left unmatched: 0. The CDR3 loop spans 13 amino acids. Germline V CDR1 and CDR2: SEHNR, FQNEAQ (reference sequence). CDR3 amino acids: CASSLGTGNTIYF. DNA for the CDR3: TGTGCCAGCAGCTTAGGGACAGGGAACACCATATATTTT.

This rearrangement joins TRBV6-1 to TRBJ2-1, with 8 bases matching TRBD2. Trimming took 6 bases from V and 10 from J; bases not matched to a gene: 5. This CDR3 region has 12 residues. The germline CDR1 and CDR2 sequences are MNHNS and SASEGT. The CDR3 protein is CASRLLAEEQFF. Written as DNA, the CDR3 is TGTGCCAGCAGACTACTAGCGGAGGAGCAGTTCTTC.

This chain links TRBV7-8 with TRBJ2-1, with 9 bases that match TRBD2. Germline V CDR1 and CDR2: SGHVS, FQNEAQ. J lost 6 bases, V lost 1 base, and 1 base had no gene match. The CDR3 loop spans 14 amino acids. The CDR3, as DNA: TGTGCCAGCAGCTTAGAACTAGCGGGCAATGAGCAGTTCTTC. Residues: CASSLELAGNEQFF.

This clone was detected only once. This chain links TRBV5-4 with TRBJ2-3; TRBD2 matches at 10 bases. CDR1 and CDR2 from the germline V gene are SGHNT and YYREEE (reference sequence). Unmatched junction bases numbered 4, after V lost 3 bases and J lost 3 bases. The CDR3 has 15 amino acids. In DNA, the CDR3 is TGTGCCAGCAGCTCTAGCGGGAGTTTTACAGATACGCAGTATTTT. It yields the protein CASSSSGSFTDTQYF.

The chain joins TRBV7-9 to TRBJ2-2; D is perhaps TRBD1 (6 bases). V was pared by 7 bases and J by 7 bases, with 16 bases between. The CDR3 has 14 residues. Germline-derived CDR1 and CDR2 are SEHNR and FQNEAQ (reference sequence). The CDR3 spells CASTESRGIGELFF. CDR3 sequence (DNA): TGTGCCAGCACCGAATCCAGGGGAATCGGGGAGCTGTTTTTT.

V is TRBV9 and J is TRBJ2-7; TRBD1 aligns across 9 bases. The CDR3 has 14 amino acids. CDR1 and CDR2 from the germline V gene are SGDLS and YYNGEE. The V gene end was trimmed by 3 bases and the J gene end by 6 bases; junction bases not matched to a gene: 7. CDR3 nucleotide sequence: TGTGCCAGCAGCGAGAGGGGACAGGGCGGCGAGCAGTACTTC. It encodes CASSERGQGGEQYF.

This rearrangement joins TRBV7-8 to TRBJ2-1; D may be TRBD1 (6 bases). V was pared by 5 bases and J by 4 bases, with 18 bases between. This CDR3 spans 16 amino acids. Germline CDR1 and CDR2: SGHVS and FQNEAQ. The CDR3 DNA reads TGTGCCAGCAGCCCGTTTACAGGGATAAGATACAATGAGCAGTTCTTC. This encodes CASSPFTGIRYNEQFF.

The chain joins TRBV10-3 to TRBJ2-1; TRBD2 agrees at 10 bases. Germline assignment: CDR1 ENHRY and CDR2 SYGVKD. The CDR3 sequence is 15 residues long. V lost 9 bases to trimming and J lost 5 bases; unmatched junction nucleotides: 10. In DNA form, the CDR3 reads TGTGCCATAATGGGGCTAGCGGGAGTGGACAATGAGCAGTTCTTC. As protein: CAIMGLAGVDNEQFF.

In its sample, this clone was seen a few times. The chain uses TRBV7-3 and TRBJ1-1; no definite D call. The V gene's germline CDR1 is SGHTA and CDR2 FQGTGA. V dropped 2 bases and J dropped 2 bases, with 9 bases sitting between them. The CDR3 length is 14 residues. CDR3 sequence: CASSLDGFNTEAFF. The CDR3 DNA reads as TGTGCCAGCAGCTTAGACGGGTTCAACACTGAAGCTTTCTTT.

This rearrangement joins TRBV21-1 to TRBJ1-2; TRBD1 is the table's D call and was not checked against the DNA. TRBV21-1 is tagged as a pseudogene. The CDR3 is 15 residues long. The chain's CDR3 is CASSKSPQGRYGYTF. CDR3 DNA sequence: TGTGCCAGCAGCAAATCCCCGCAGGGGCGCTATGGCTACACCTTC.

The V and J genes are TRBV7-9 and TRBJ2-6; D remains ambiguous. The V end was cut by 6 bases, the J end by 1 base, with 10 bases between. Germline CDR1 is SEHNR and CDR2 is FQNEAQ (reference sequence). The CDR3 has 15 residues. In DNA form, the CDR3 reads TGTGCCAGCAGTTCAACAGAGTCTGGGGCCAACGTCCTGACTTTC. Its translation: CASSSTESGANVLTF.

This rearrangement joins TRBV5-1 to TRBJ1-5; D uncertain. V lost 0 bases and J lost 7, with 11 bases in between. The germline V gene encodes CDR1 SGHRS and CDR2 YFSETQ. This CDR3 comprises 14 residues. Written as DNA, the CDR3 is TGCGCCAGCAGCTTGGGGGCCAGTGGGCAGCCCCAGCATTTT. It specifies CASSLGASGQPQHF.

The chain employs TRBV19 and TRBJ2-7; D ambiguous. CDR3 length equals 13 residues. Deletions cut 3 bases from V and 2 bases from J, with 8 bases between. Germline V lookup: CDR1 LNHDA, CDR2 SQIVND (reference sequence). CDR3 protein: CASSITQAYEQYF. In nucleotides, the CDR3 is TGTGCCAGTAGTATCACGCAGGCCTACGAGCAGTACTTC.

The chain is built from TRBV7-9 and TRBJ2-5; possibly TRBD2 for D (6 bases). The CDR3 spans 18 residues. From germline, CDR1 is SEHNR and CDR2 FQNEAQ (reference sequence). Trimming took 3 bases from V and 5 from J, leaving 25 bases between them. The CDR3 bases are TGTGCCAGCAGCTTGGCCGGGGCTAGCGTAACGGGGTTGGAGACCCAGTACTTC. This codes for CASSLAGASVTGLETQYF.

The CDR3 nucleotides read TGTGCCAGCAGCGTCGGACAGGGGGCAGATACGCAGTATTTT. Its translation: CASSVGQGADTQYF. The chain uses TRBV11-3 and TRBJ2-3, with 10 bases matching TRBD1. CDR3 length equals 14 residues. V dropped 5 bases and J dropped 4; count of bases not matched to a gene: 3. Germline CDR1 and CDR2: SGHNT and YENEEA.

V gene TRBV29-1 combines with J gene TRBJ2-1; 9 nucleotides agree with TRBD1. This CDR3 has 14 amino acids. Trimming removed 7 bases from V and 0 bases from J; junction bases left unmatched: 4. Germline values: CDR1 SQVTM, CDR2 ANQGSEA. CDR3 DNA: TGCAGCGGCCGACAGGGGGACTCCTACAATGAGCAGTTCTTC. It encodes CSGRQGDSYNEQFF.

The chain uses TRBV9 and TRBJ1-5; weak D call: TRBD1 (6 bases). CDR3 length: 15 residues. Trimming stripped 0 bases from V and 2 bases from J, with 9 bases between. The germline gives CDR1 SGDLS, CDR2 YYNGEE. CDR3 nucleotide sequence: TGTGCCAGCAGCGTAGCAGGGGATGGCAATCAGCCCCAGCATTTT. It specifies CASSVAGDGNQPQHF.

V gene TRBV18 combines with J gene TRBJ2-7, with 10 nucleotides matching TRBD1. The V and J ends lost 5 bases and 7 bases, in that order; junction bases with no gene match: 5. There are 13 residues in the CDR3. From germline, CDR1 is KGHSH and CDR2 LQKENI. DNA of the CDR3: TGTGCCAGCTCAGGGGACAGGGGAAGAGAGCAGTACTTC. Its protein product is CASSGDRGREQYF.

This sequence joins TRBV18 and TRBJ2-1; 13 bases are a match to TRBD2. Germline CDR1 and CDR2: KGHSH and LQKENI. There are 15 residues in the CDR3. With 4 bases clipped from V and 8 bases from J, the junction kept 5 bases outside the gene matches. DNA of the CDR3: TGTGCCAGCTCACTCGGACTAGCGGGAGACGATGAGCAGTTCTTC. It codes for CASSLGLAGDDEQFF.

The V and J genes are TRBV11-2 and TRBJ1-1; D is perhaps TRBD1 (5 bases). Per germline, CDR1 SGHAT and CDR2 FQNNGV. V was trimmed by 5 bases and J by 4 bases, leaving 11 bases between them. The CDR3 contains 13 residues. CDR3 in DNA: TGTGCCAGCAGCCCAGGGAGGGGCACTGAAGCTTTCTTT. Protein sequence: CASSPGRGTEAFF.